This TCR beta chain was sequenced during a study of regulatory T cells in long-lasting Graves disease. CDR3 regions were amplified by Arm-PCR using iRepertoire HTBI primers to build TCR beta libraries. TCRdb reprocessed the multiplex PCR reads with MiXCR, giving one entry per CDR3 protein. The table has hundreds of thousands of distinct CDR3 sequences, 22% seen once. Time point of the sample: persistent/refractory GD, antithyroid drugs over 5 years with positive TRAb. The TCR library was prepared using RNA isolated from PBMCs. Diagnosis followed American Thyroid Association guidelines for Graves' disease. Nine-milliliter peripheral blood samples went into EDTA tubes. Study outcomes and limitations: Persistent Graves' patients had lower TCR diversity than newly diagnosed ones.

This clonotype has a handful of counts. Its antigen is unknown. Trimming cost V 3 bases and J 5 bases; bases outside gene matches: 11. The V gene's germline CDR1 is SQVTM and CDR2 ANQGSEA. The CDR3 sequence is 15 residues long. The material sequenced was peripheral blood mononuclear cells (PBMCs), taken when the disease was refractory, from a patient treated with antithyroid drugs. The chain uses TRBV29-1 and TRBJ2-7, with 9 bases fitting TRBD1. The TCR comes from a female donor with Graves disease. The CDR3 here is CSVERSGTGNDEQYF. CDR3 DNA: TGCAGCGTTGAGCGGAGCGGGACAGGGAACGACGAGCAGTACTTC.